These T cell receptor beta chains were read from a single sample in a study of T cell responses to AZD1222 COVID-19 vaccine. Clones were read by immunoSEQ multiplex PCR, and TCRdb kept only the in-frame ones, dropping some. Of some 97,000 clones detected, less than 90% appear once; the ten largest clones hold 1.8%. The input for sequencing was peripheral blood, taken on day 0 of AZD1222 vaccination. These receptors all stem from an adult in good health. Both conserved end residues are part of each CDR3. D genes are given only for firm matches. The listing skips clone size in some rows; elsewhere it reads once, few, many or a size class.

NA TRBJ2-5 NA TRBV24-1 TGTGCCACCAGTGATGGGGCCCAAGAGACCCAGTACTTC CATSDGAQETQYF
NA TRBJ1-5 TRBD1 TRBV27 TGTGCCAGCAGTTTCCTGGGACAGGGCGATCAGCCCCAGCATTTT CASSFLGQGDQPQHF
NA TRBJ2-7 TRBD1 TRBV27 TGTGCCAGCAGTGGCCGGGACAGGGTTCGCTACGAGCAGTACTTC CASSGRDRVRYEQYF
NA TRBJ2-7 TRBD2 TRBV28 TGTGCCAGCAGGCCCGGGACTAGCGGGAAGTATGACTTCTACGAGCAGTACTTC CASRPGTSGKYDFYEQYF
NA TRBJ1-1 TRBD1 TRBV24-1 TGTGCCACCAGACAGGGGACGAGCACTGAAGCTTTCTTT CATRQGTSTEAFF
NA TRBJ1-1 TRBD1 TRBV6-4 TGTGCCAGCAGTTGGACAGGGGCTACCACTGAAGCTTTCTTT CASSWTGATTEAFF
NA TRBJ1-2 NA TRBV10-1 TGCGCCAGCAGCCGGACGGAAAACTATGGCTACACCTTC CASSRTENYGYTF
NA TRBJ2-2 NA TRBV18 TGTGCCAGCTCACCACAGGGGGCCGGGGAGCTGTTTTTT CASSPQGAGELFF
NA TRBJ1-3 NA TRBV4-1 TGCGCCAGCAGCCCTGAGGGCGGACGTGAGAGAAACACCATATATTTT CASSPEGGRERNTIYF
NA TRBJ1-2 TRBD1 TRBV18 TGTGCCAGCTCACCAACGGGACAGGGGTCCGCTAACTATGGCTACACCTTC CASSPTGQGSANYGYTF
NA TRBJ1-2 NA TRBV28 TGTGCCAGCAGACAGTCTTATGGCTACACCTTC CASRQSYGYTF
once TRBJ2-5 NA TRBV5-1 TGCGCCAGCAGCTTGTGGGGCCAGGCCGAGGGGGAGACCCAGTACTTC CASSLWGQAEGETQYF
NA TRBJ1-4 TRBD1 TRBV9 TGTGCCAGCAGCAGGACAGGGGGCCGTGAAAAACTGTTTTTT CASSRTGGREKLFF
NA TRBJ1-1 NA TRBV3-1/TRBV3-2 TGTGCCAGCAGCCAAGTCCGAGGGGAGAGGGCTTTCTTT CASSQVRGERAFF
NA TRBJ1-5 NA TRBV6-2/TRBV6-3 TGTGCCAGCAGTTACTCGCCGACGGGCAATCAGCCCCAGCATTTT CASSYSPTGNQPQHF
few TRBJ1-2 NA TRBV7-9 TGTGCCAGCAGCTTAGGTGCGCGGGGCTACACCTTC CASSLGARGYTF
NA TRBJ2-3 NA TRBV21-1 TGTGCCAGGCGACTAGCGGGAGGAGCAGATACGCAGTATTTT CARRLAGGADTQYF
NA TRBJ1-1 TRBD1 TRBV29-1 TGCAGCGTGGGATCGACAGGGTCGAACACTGAAGCTTTCTTT CSVGSTGSNTEAFF
NA TRBJ1-2 TRBD1 TRBV30 TGTGCCTGGAGTCCCGGACAGGGGTTGGATGGCTACACCTTC CAWSPGQGLDGYTF
NA TRBJ2-1 TRBD2 TRBV7-2 TGTGCCAGCAGCCCGAAGGCCCTAGCGGGAGATTGGAGTAATGAGCAGTTCTTC CASSPKALAGDWSNEQFF